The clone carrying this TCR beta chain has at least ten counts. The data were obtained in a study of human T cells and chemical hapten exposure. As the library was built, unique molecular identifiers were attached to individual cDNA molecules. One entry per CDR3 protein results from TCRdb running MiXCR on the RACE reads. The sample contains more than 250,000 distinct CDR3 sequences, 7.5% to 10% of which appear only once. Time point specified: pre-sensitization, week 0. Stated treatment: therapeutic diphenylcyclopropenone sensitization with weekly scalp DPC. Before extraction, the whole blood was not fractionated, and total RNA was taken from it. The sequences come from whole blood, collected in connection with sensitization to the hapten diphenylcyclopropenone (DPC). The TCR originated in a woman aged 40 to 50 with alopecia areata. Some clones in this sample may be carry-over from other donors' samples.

CDR3 region: CSVDNGAPQETQYF. CDR3 in DNA: TGCAGCGTTGACAACGGAGCCCCACAAGAGACCCAGTACTTC. The chain is built from TRBV29-1 and TRBJ2-5, with unresolved D. The CDR3 is 14 residues long. Per the germline V gene, CDR1 is SQVTM and CDR2 is ANQGSEA. Trimming left V 3 bases short and J 2 bases short, with 13 bases between.